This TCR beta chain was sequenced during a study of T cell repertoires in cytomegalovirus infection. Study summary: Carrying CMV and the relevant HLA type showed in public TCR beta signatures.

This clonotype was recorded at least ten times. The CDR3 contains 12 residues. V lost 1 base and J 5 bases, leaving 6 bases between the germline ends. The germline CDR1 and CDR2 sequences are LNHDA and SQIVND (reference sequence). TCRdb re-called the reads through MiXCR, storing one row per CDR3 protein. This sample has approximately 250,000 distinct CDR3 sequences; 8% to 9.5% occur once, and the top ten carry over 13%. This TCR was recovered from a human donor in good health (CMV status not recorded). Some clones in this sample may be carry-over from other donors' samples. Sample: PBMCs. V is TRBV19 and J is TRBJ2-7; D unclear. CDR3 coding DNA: TGTGCCAGTAGTATAGGCAGAAACGAGCAGTACTTC. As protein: CASSIGRNEQYF.